This T cell receptor (beta chain) was found in a study of blood T cell repertoires in COVID-19. There are 21 residues in the CDR3. With V trimmed by 4 bases and J by 0 bases, 21 bases remained unmatched. Germline V gene lookup returns CDR1 LGHDT and CDR2 YNNKEL (reference sequence). TCRdb's copy holds only in-frame clones and misses some; the assay was immunoSEQ multiplex PCR. This sample has roughly 100,000 clones; 70% to 90% occur once, and the top ten carry approximately 2%. Sequenced: peripheral blood. J is TRBJ2-1 and V is TRBV3-1 (or the pseudogene TRBV3-2); 7 nucleotides line up with TRBD2. The clonotype originates from a man aged 45-65 years with active COVID-19. In DNA form, the CDR3 reads TGTGCCAGCAGCCGGTGGCTGGAGACTAGCTTAATTTGGAGCTCCTACAATGAGCAGTTCTTC. It specifies CASSRWLETSLIWSSYNEQFF.